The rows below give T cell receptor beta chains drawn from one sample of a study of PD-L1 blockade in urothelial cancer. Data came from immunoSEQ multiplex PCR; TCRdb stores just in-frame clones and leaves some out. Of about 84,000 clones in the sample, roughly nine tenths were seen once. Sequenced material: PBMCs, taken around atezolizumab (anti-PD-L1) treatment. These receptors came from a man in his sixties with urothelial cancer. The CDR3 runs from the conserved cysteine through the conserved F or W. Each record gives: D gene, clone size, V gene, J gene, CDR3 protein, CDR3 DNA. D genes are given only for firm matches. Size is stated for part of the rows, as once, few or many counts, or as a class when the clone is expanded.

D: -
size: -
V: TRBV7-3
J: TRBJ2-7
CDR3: CASSSRGGAPEQYF
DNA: TGTGCCAGCAGCTCAAGGGGGGGGGCCCCCGAGCAGTACTTC

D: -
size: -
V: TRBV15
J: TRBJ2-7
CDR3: CATSREYYEQYF
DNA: TGTGCCACCAGCAGAGAATACTACGAGCAGTACTTC

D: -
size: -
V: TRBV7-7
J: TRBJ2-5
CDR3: CASSPRQRETQYF
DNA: TGTGCCAGCAGCCCTAGACAGAGGGAGACCCAGTACTTC

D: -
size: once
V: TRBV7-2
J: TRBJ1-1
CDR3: CASSSRRPAGNTEAFF
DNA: TGTGCCAGCAGCTCCCGGAGGCCTGCTGGGAACACTGAAGCTTTCTTT

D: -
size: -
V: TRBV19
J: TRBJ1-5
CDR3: CASSSANSNQPQHF
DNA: TGTGCCAGTAGTAGTGCGAATAGCAATCAGCCCCAGCATTTT

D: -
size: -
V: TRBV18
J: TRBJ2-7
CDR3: CASSPGASVYEQYF
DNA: TGTGCCAGCTCACCAGGGGCATCGGTCTACGAGCAGTACTTC

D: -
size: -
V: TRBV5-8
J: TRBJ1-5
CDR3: CASTQTDSNQPQHF
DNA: TGTGCCAGCACCCAGACAGATAGCAATCAGCCCCAGCATTTT

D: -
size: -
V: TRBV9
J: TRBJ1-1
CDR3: CASSVGTETNTEAFF
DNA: TGTGCCAGCAGCGTAGGAACAGAAACTAACACTGAAGCTTTCTTT

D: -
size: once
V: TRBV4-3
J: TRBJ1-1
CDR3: CASSQDRGGLGAFF
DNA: TGCGCCAGCAGCCAAGATCGGGGGGGCCTGGGAGCTTTCTTT

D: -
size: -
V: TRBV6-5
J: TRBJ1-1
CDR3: CASSSPGRGSEAFF
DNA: TGTGCCAGCAGTTCTCCAGGGAGGGGTTCTGAAGCTTTCTTT

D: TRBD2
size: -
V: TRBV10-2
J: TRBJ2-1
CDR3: CATQLAGGDNEQFF
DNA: TGCGCCACTCAGCTAGCGGGAGGGGACAATGAGCAGTTCTTC

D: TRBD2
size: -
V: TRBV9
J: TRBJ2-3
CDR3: CASSGSGGSADTQYF
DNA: TGTGCCAGCAGCGGTAGCGGGGGGAGCGCAGATACGCAGTATTTT

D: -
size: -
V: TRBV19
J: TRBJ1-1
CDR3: CASSMGSQGRSTEAFF
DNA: TGTGCCAGTAGTATGGGAAGCCAGGGTAGGAGCACTGAAGCTTTCTTT

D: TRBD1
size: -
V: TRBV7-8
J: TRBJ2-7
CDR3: CASSLGQPGQGKYF
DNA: TGTGCCAGCAGCTTGGGACAACCGGGACAGGGGAAGTACTTC

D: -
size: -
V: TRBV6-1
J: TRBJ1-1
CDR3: CASSEGGARYEAFF
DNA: TGTGCCAGCAGTGAAGGGGGCGCCAGGTATGAAGCTTTCTTT

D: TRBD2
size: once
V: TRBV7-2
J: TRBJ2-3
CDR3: CASSSFGLAVTQYF
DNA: TGTGCCAGCAGCTCATTCGGGCTAGCGGTTACGCAGTATTTT

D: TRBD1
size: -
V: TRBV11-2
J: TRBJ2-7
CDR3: CASSLAGGSYEQYF
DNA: TGTGCCAGCAGCTTGGCAGGGGGCTCCTACGAGCAGTACTTC

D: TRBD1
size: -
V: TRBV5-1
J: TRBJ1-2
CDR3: CASSLGQGPQHGYTF
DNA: TGCGCCAGCAGCTTGGGACAGGGGCCCCAACATGGCTACACCTTC

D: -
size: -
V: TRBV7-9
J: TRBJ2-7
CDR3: CASSLGSGDANEQYF
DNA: TGTGCCAGCAGCTTAGGTTCAGGGGATGCTAACGAGCAGTACTTC

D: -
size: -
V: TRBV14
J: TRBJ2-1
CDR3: CASSLYGYNEQFF
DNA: TGTGCCAGCAGCCTCTATGGCTACAATGAGCAGTTCTTC

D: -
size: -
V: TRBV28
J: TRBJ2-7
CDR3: CASSQQSGTGTYEQYF
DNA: TGTGCCAGCAGTCAGCAATCCGGGACTGGTACCTACGAGCAGTACTTC

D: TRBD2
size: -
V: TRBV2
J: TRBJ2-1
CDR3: CASSELGSGGSPGFF
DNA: TGTGCCAGCAGTGAATTGGGTAGCGGGGGTTCTCCAGGGTTCTTC

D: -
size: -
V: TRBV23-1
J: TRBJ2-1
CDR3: CASSLVRSDLSYNEQFF
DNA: TGCGCCAGCAGCCTAGTTCGGAGCGACTTATCCTACAATGAGCAGTTCTTC

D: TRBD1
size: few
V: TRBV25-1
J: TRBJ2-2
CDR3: CASSVTGVGGELFF
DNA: TGTGCCAGCAGTGTGACAGGGGTAGGCGGGGAGCTGTTTTTT

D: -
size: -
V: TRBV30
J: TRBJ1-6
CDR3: CAWKIGASPLHF
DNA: TGTGCCTGGAAAATAGGGGCGTCACCCCTCCACTTT

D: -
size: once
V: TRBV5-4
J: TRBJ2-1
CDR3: CASSLRELGRLF
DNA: TGTGCCAGCAGCTTGAGGGAACTTGGGAGGCTCTTC

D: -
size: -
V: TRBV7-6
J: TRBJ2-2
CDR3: CASSLSLRTVDTGELFF
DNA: TGTGCCAGCAGCCTCAGCCTCCGAACAGTGGACACCGGGGAGCTGTTTTTT

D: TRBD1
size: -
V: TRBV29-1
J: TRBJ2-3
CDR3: CSASTGSIDTQYF
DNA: TGCAGCGCATCGACAGGGTCGATAGATACGCAGTATTTT